Reported below is one T cell receptor (beta chain). Antigen specificity is unknown. Read coverage stops 3 residues before the CDR3 terminus; the germline J gene supplies the remainder. The V and J ends lost 5 bases and 7 bases, in that order; junction bases with no gene match: 7. Germline CDR1 is SEHNR and CDR2 is FQNEAQ (reference sequence). CDR3 size: 14 residues. The record originates from a study of T cells in women clearing cervical HPV infection. The wider study: Case blood drawn at lesion detection; control blood after infection cleared. With HLA typing for only a few women, HLA confounding remains possible. Findings and caveats of the study: CIN3+ cases had significantly higher TCR richness than controls; evenness did not differ.

This table comes from immunoSEQ multiplex PCR, and its TCRdb copy is limited to in-frame clones, with some not included. Reported are roughly 35,000 clones; the ten largest clones contain around 4%. Source material: blood buffy coat. This clonotype was sampled from a woman aged 18-70 years with a cervical HPV16 infection that either progressed to CIN3+ or cleared (not recorded which). The V and J genes are TRBV7-9 and TRBJ1-4, with TRBD1 identical over 7 bases. The CDR3 here is CASSRQGGFEKLFF. The sequenced part of the CDR3 DNA is TGTGCCAGCAGCCGACAGGGAGGTTTTGAAAAA.